This TCR beta chain emerged from a study of blood T cell repertoires in COVID-19. Overall study context: Samples of COVID-19 (acute and convalescent) were obtained from the United States, Italy and Spain. Sample material is recorded as cDNA or gDNA derived from T cells, B-cell-depleted T cells, or PBMCs.

Original analysis: Cell counts per sample came from amplifying reference gene primers. Measured with immunoSEQ multiplex PCR; TCRdb has only the in-frame clones, and not every one. Clone size and the V and J calls come from that table; the DNA yielded D and trimming. The sample lists fewer than 200,000 clones, roughly 73% occurring once. This clone was counted many times. The same CDR3 is also encoded by other DNA sequences in this sample. Sequencing was done on a sample of peripheral blood. The receptor was isolated from a man between 65 and 85 years old with acute or convalescent COVID-19.

The CDR3 DNA sequence: TGTGCCCAGGGGCGCCGCGAGCAGTACTTC. Translating gives CAQGRREQYF. V usage is TRBV30 and J usage is TRBJ2-7; maybe TRBD1 (6 bases). Germline V lookup: CDR1 GTSNPN, CDR2 SVGIG (reference sequence). Trimming took off 8 bases at V and 6 bases at J, with 11 bases between the two ends. The CDR3 has 10 amino acids.